This paragraph covers one T cell receptor (beta chain) sequence. Its specificity is unknown. Excluded were patients having autoimmune disease history or systemic immunosuppression. V was pared by 5 bases and J by 3 bases, with 10 bases between. There are 13 residues in the CDR3. Looked up from germline, CDR1 is SEHNR and CDR2 is FQNEAQ (reference sequence). This entry is derived from a study of OX40 agonist ivuxolimab in advanced cancers. Turning to the study itself: Three patients had partial responses: one hepatocellular carcinoma, two cutaneous melanoma.

Repertoires were generated with immunoSEQ multiplex PCR, while TCRdb's copy carries only in-frame clones and drops some. The repertoire has fewer than 70,000 clones, around 90% of them found once; the top ten carry less than 0.75%. General study results and limits: Among the lowest levels of clonal expansion were found in partial responders at 0.1-3.0 mg/kg. The study did not work out the antigen specificity of the expanded peripheral T cells.

The receptor was derived from an adult with an advanced solid tumor such as melanoma, head and neck, liver or kidney cancer. Material: CD4+ or CD8+ T cells sorted from blood, obtained in a trial of the OX40 agonist ivuxolimab. The rearrangement links TRBV7-9 to TRBJ1-2, with D maybe TRBD1 (6 bases). The CDR3 nucleotides are TGTGCCAGCAGCCCGGACAGTTACTATGGCTACACCTTC. Translated, it gives CASSPDSYYGYTF.